This record concerns one T cell receptor (beta chain) sequence. The antigen is unknown. This record comes from a study of cytomegalovirus exposure and HLA in healthy donors. Study-wide results and caveats: The listing of 150 to 200 TCR beta chains classed them as cytomegalovirus-associated.

Germline V gene lookup returns CDR1 SGHVS and CDR2 FQNEAQ. This CDR3 is 17 amino acids long. V was trimmed by 5 bases and J by 0 bases, leaving 17 bases between them. Assay used: immunoSEQ multiplex PCR; TCRdb lists only in-frame clones, some missing. The sample includes tens of thousands of clones, approximately 95% seen only once; the top ten take 0.9% to 1.5%. The chain has TRBV7-8 and TRBJ1-3; D is ambiguous. The receptor was isolated from a woman in her late teens or twenties in good health and CMV-seronegative. Sequencing input: PBMCs. The CDR3 coding sequence is TGTGCCAGCAGCCGAAGTGGGCGGCGGGGCTCTGGAAACACCATATATTTT. Translated: CASSRSGRRGSGNTIYF.